The 12 T cell receptor beta chains below all came from one sample that was sequenced in a study of blood T cells in healthy people across ages (dated by TCRdb to the mid-2010s). Library generation was performed with 5' RACE. The sample was run on an Illumina HiSeq 2500. A second PCR of roughly 6 to 11 cycles was run with a J-beta primer mix and a sample-barcoded 5' primer. The raw public data were reprocessed by TCRdb itself: fastp quality trimming at Q25, MiXCR clonotype calling, in-frame beta chains only. Duplicate CDR3 protein sequences are folded into a single record with the most common DNA and genes. The table for this sample lists about 900,000 distinct CDR3 sequences; about 48% of them were counted only once. Of the sample, around 15% falls within the top ten clones. The sample taken for sequencing was blood. The receptors here all came from a man aged 25 to 40 in good health.

This clonotype was counted a single time. The rearrangement links TRBV20-1 to TRBJ2-4; the match to TRBD2 covers 7 bases. The assigned J gene may be wrong: the sequence end matches TRBJ2-7 better. Germline values: CDR1 DFQATT, CDR2 SNEGSKA (reference sequence). The CDR3 totals 13 residues. CDR3 DNA: TGCAGTGCTGGCAGCGGGGCTCAATACGAGCAGTACTTC. Translated: CSAGSGAQYEQYF.

This clonotype was counted a few times. The V and J genes are TRBV10-3 and TRBJ1-2; D is possibly TRBD1 (6 bases). Trimming stripped 8 bases from V and 4 bases from J, with 14 bases between. CDR3 length: 13 amino acids. Germline V gene sequence: CDR1 ENHRY, CDR2 SYGVKD. CDR3 amino acids: CAIGPGGLYGYTF. The CDR3 DNA reads TGTGCCATCGGTCCGGGGGGCCTCTATGGCTACACCTTC.

At least ten counts were recorded for this clonotype. DNA of the CDR3: TGTGCCAGCAGTTTGGGCAGATACGAGCAGTACTTC. Protein sequence: CASSLGRYEQYF. The chain joins TRBV12-3 or TRBV12-4 to TRBJ2-7; D uncertain. The CDR3 covers 12 residues. V was pared by 3 bases and J by 4 bases, with 7 bases between.

The V gene is TRBV10-3, the J gene TRBJ2-1, with D maybe TRBD1 (6 bases). Trimming removed 3 bases at V and 5 bases at J, with 23 bases between. This CDR3 is 18 amino acids long. Germline values: CDR1 ENHRY, CDR2 SYGVKD. This chain's CDR3 is CAISELQGSEFTHNEQFF. The CDR3 nucleotides are TGTGCCATCAGTGAACTCCAGGGGTCGGAGTTTACGCACAATGAGCAGTTCTTC.

This chain connects TRBV7-9 to TRBJ2-7; 12 nucleotides agree with TRBD1. CDR1 and CDR2 (germline): SEHNR, FQNEAQ (reference sequence). Losses at the gene ends were 5 bases for V and 5 bases for J; bases not matched to a gene: 7. This CDR3 region has 15 residues. CDR3: CASSPGTGGFHEQYF. The CDR3 nucleotides read TGTGCCAGCAGCCCCGGGACAGGGGGCTTCCACGAGCAGTACTTC.

This clonotype was seen a handful of times. J is TRBJ2-3 and V is TRBV4-1; D might be TRBD1 (6 bases). The CDR3 totals 17 residues. Trimming removed 1 base at V and 2 bases at J, with 16 bases between. CDR1 is MGHRA and CDR2 is YSYEKL in the germline V gene. The CDR3 sequence: CASSQAPTGTLTDTQYF. CDR3 DNA sequence: TGCGCCAGCAGCCAAGCCCCGACAGGTACCCTCACAGATACGCAGTATTTT.

The V gene is TRBV4-3, the J gene TRBJ2-2, with D possibly matching TRBD1 (6 bases). Looked up from germline, CDR1 is LGHNA and CDR2 is YSLEER. V lost 6 bases, J lost 5 bases, and 19 bases lay in between. The CDR3 loop spans 16 amino acids. The CDR3 loop reads CASSRGRGRGTGELFF. The CDR3, as DNA: TGCGCCAGCAGTCGAGGGCGAGGCAGGGGTACCGGGGAGCTGTTTTTT.

The genes are TRBV20-1 and TRBJ2-1; TRBD1 is a possible D gene (6 bases). Germline lookup yields CDR1 DFQATT and CDR2 SNEGSKA (reference sequence). The CDR3 is 14 residues long. The V end was cut by 6 bases, the J end by 4 bases, with 16 bases between. CDR3 nucleotides: TGCAGTGCGCGACAGGACGCCCGTTACAATGAGCAGTTCTTC. Amino acid sequence: CSARQDARYNEQFF.

V usage is TRBV20-1 and J usage is TRBJ2-5, with TRBD2 matching 7 bases. The CDR3 is 15 residues long. Germline V lookup: CDR1 DFQATT, CDR2 SNEGSKA (reference sequence). Trimming removed 4 bases from V and 0 bases from J; junction bases left unmatched: 8. DNA of the CDR3: TGCAGTGCTACATACCCTAGCGGAGACCAAGAGACCCAGTACTTC. It is translated as CSATYPSGDQETQYF.

There are a few counts of this clonotype. The chain combines TRBV7-2 with TRBJ2-5; D gene uncertain. This CDR3 is 16 amino acids long. In germline, CDR1 is SGHTA, CDR2 FQGNSA. V gave up 2 bases and J gave up 1 base, with 14 bases separating them. This CDR3 is CASSLINYPSQETQYF. DNA of the CDR3: TGTGCCAGCAGCTTAATAAACTACCCGAGCCAAGAGACCCAGTACTTC. Variable domain in full (rest from reference TRBV7-2 and TRBJ2-5): GAGVSQSPSNKVTEKGKDVELRCDPISGHTALYWYRQSLGQGLEFLIYFQGNSAPDKSGLPSDRFSAERTGGSVSTLTIQRTQQEDSAVYLCASSLINYPSQETQYFGPGTRLLVL.

In its sample, this clonotype was seen a few times. The chain carries TRBV7-9 and TRBJ2-3, with D possibly being TRBD1 or TRBD2 (6 bases each). The CDR3 spans 15 residues. CDR1 is SEHNR and CDR2 is FQNEAQ in the germline V gene (reference sequence). V gave up 7 bases and J gave up 0 bases, with 14 bases separating them. This CDR3 is CASTVGGTSTDTQYF. CDR3 DNA: TGTGCCAGCACCGTCGGGGGCACTAGCACAGATACGCAGTATTTT. The complete variable domain, with remaining parts taken from reference TRBV7-9 and TRBJ2-3, reads DTGVSQNPRHKITKRGQNVTFRCDPISEHNRLYWYRQTLGQGPEFLTYFQNEAQLEKSRLLSDRFSAERPKGSFSTLEIQRTEQGDSAMYLCASTVGGTSTDTQYFGPGTRLTVL.

The chain has TRBV28 and TRBJ2-5; D might be TRBD1 (6 bases). Trimming took 5 bases from V and 4 from J, leaving 17 bases between them. Germline V gives CDR1 MDHEN, CDR2 SYDVKM. The CDR3 totals 15 residues. Written as DNA, the CDR3 is TGTGCCAGCAGTGAGATTACCGGACAGAGAGAGACCCAGTACTTC. Amino acids: CASSEITGQRETQYF. The entire variable domain, with the rest obtained from reference TRBV28 and TRBJ2-5, is as follows: DVKVTQSSRYLVKRTGEKVFLECVQDMDHENMFWYRQDPGLGLRLIYFSYDVKMKEKGDIPEGYSVSREKKERFSLILESASTNQTSMYLCASSEITGQRETQYFGPGTRLLVL.